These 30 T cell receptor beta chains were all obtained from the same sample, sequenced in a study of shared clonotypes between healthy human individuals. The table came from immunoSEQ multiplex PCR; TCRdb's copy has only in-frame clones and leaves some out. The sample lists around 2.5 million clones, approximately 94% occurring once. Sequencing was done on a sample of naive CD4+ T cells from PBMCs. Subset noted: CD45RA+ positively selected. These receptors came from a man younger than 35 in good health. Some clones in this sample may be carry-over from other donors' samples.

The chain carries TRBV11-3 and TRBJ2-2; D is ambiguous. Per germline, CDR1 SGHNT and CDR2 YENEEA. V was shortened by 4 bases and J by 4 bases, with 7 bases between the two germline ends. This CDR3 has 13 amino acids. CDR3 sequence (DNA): TGTGCCAGCAGCTCCCGTGGCACCGGGGAGCTGTTTTTT. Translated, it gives CASSSRGTGELFF.

The CDR3 DNA follows: TGTGCCAGCCGCCGCTGGGCAGGGGCGCCTGGGGCCAACGTCCTGACTTTC. Its protein is CASRRWAGAPGANVLTF. The chain employs TRBV7-9 and TRBJ2-6; a weak D match, TRBD1 (6 bases). In germline, CDR1 is SEHNR, CDR2 FQNEAQ (reference sequence). V was shortened by 8 bases and J by 2 bases, with 19 bases between the two germline ends. The length of the CDR3 is 17 residues.

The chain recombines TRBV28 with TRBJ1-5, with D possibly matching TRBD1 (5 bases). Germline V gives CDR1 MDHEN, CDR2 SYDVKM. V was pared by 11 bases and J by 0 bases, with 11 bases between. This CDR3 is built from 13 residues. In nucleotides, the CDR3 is TGTGCCTTACGGGGACCTAGCAATCAGCCCCAGCATTTT. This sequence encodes CALRGPSNQPQHF.

The CDR3 nucleotides are TGTGCCAGCAGTAACAGCGCAACTAATGAAAAACTGTTTTTT. Its translation is CASSNSATNEKLFF. The chain uses TRBV6-5 and TRBJ1-4; D not resolved. Trimming pared 5 bases from V and 0 bases from J, leaving 7 bases between. From germline, CDR1 is MNHEY and CDR2 SVGAGI. The CDR3 runs 14 residues.

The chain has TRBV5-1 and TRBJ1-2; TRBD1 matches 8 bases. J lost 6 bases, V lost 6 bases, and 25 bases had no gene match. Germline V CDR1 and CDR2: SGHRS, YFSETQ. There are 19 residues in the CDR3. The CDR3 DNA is TGCGCCAGCACACTTTCTGATCTCCCGGCCGGGACAGGAGGCGATGGCTACACCTTC. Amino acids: CASTLSDLPAGTGGDGYTF.

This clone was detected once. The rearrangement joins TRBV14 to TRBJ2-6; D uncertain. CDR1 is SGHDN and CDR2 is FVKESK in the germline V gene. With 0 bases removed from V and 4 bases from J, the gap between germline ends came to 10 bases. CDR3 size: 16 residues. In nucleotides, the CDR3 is TGTGCCAGCAGCCAAGACGTGGGTGCGGGGGCCAACGTCCTGACTTTC. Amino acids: CASSQDVGAGANVLTF.

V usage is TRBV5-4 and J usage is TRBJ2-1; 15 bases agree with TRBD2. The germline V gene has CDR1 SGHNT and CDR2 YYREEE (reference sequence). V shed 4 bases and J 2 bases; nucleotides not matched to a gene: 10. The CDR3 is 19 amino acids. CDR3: CASSGPPGTSGGTYNEQFF. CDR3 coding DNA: TGTGCCAGCAGCGGCCCTCCCGGGACTAGCGGGGGGACCTACAATGAGCAGTTCTTC.

The CDR3 region is CASRRDLGNEQFF. As DNA, the CDR3 is TGTGCCAGCAGGAGGGACCTAGGCAATGAGCAGTTCTTC. V and J are TRBV2 and TRBJ2-1; D possibly uses TRBD1 or TRBD2 (5 bases each). The CDR3 is 13 residues long. The germline V gene encodes CDR1 SNHLY and CDR2 FYNNEI. V lost 6 bases and J 6 bases, leaving 12 bases between the germline ends.

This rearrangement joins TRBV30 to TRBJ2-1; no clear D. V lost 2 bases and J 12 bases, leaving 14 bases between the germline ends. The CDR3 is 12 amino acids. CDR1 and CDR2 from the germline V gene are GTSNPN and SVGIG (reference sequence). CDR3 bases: TGTGCCTGGAGTTCCCGTCCGACTGCGCAGTTCTTC. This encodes CAWSSRPTAQFF.

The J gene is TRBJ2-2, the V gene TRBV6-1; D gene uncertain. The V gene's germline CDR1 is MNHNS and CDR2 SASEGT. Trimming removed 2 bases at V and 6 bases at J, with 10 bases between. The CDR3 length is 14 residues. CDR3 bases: TGTGCCAGCAGTGAAAGTAGAATGGCCGGGGAGCTGTTTTTT. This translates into CASSESRMAGELFF.

The CDR3 DNA follows: TGTGCCAGCAGTTCTGGGACACGAACTGAAGCTTTCTTT. Amino acid sequence: CASSSGTRTEAFF. The chain has TRBV28 and TRBJ1-1, with D possibly matching TRBD1 (6 bases). Germline V CDR1 and CDR2: MDHEN, SYDVKM. The CDR3 totals 13 residues. Trimming stripped 4 bases from V and 5 bases from J, with 11 bases between.

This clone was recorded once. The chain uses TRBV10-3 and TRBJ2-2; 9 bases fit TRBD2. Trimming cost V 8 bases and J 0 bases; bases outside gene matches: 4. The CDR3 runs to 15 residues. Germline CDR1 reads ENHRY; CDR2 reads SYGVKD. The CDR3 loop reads CAIQRGDSNTGELFF. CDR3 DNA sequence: TGTGCCATCCAGCGGGGGGATTCGAACACCGGGGAGCTGTTTTTT.

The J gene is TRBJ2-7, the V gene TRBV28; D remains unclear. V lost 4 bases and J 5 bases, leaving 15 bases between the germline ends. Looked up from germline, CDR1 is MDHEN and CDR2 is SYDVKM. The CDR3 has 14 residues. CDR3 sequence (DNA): TGTGCCAGCAGTTCCGGGCCACCGACCCACGAGCAGTACTTC. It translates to CASSSGPPTHEQYF.

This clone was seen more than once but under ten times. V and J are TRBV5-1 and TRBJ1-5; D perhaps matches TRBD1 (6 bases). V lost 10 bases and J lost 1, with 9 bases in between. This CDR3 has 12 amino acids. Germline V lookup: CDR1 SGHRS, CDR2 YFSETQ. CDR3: CADQGSNQPQHF. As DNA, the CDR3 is TGCGCCGATCAGGGGAGCAATCAGCCCCAGCATTTT. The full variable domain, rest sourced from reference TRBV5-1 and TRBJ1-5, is KAGVTQTPRYLIKTRGQQVTLSCSPISGHRSVSWYQQTPGQGLQFLFEYFSETQRNKGNFPGRFSGRQFSNSRSEMNVSTLELGDSALYLCADQGSNQPQHFGDGTRLSIL.

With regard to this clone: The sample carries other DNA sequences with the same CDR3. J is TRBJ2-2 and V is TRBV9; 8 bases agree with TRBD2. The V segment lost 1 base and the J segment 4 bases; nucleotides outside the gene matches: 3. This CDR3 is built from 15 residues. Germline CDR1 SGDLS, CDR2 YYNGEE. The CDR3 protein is CASSVQAGGTGELFF. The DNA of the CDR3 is TGTGCCAGCAGCGTACAGGCGGGGGGCACCGGGGAGCTGTTTTTT.

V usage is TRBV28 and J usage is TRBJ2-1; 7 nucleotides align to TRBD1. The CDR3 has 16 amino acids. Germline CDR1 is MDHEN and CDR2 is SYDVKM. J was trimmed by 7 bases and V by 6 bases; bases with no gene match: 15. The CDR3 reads CASSLNYWGQRNEQFF. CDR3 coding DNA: TGTGCCAGCAGCTTGAATTACTGGGGACAGCGTAATGAGCAGTTCTTC.

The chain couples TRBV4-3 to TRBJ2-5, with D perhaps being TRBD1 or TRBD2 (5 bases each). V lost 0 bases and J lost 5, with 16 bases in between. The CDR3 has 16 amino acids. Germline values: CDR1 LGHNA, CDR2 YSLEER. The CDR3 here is CASSQDGGRSMETQYF. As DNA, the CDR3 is TGCGCCAGCAGCCAAGATGGGGGACGGTCAATGGAGACCCAGTACTTC.

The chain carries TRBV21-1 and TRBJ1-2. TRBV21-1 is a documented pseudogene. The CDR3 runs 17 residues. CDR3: CASSIPQQLGGANGYTF. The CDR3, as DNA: TGTGCCAGCAGCATCCCACAACAACTCGGGGGCGCGAATGGCTACACCTTC.

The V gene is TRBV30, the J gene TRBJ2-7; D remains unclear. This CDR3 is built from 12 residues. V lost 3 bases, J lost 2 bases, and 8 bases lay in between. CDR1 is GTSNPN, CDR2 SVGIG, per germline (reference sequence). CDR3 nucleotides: TGTGCCTGGAGCCGGGTGGCCTACGAGCAGTACTTC. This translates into CAWSRVAYEQYF. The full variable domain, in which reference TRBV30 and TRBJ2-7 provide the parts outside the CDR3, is SQTIHQWPATLVQPVGSPLSLECTVEGTSNPNLYWYRQAAGRGLQLLFYSVGIGQISSEVPQNLSASRPQDRQFILSSKKLLLSDSGFYLCAWSRVAYEQYFGPGTRLTVT.

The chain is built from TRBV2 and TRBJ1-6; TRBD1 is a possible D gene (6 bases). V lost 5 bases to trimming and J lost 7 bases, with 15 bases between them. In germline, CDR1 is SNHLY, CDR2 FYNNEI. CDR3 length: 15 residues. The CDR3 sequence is CASSTRTATNSPLHF. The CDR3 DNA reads TGTGCCAGCAGTACACGGACAGCAACAAATTCACCCCTCCACTTT.

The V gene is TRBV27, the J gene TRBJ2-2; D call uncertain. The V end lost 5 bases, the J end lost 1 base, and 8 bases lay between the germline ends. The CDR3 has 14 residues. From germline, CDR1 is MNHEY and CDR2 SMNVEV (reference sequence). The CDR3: CASSLARNTGELFF. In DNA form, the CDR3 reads TGTGCCAGCAGTCTTGCCCGGAACACCGGGGAGCTGTTTTTT.

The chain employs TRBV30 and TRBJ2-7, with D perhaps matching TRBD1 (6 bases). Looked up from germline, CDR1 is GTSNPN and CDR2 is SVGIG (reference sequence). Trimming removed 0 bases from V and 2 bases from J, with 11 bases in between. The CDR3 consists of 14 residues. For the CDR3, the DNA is TGTGCCTGGAGTGTACAGGGTGGAGCCTACGAGCAGTACTTC. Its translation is CAWSVQGGAYEQYF. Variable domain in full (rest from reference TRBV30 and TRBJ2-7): SQTIHQWPATLVQPVGSPLSLECTVEGTSNPNLYWYRQAAGRGLQLLFYSVGIGQISSEVPQNLSASRPQDRQFILSSKKLLLSDSGFYLCAWSVQGGAYEQYFGPGTRLTVT.

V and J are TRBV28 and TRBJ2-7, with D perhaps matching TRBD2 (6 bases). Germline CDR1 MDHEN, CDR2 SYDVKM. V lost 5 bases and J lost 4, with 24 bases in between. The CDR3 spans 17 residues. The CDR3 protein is CASSGGRLGQNGYEQYF. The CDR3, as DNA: TGTGCCAGCAGTGGGGGGAGGCTAGGTCAGAACGGATACGAGCAGTACTTC.

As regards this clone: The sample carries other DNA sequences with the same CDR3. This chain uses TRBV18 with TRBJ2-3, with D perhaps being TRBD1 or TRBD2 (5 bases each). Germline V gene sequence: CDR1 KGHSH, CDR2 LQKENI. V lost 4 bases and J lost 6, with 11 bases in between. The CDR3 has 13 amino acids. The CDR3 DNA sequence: TGTGCCAGCTCACAGGCCGGGACGGATACGCAGTATTTT. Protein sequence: CASSQAGTDTQYF.

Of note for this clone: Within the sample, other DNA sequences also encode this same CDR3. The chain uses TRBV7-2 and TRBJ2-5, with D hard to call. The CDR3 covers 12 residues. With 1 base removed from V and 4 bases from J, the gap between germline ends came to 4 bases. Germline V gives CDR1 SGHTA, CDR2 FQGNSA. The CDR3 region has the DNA TGTGCCAGCAGCTTAGTTCGAGAGACCCAGTACTTC. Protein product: CASSLVRETQYF.

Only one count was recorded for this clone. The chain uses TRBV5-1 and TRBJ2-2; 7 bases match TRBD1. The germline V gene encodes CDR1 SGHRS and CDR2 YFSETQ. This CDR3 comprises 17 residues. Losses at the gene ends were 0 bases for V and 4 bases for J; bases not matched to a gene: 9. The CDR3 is CASSLAQQGLGTGELFF. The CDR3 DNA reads TGCGCCAGCAGCTTGGCGCAACAGGGGCTCGGCACCGGGGAGCTGTTTTTT. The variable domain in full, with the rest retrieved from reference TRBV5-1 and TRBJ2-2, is KAGVTQTPRYLIKTRGQQVTLSCSPISGHRSVSWYQQTPGQGLQFLFEYFSETQRNKGNFPGRFSGRQFSNSRSEMNVSTLELGDSALYLCASSLAQQGLGTGELFFGEGSRLTVL.

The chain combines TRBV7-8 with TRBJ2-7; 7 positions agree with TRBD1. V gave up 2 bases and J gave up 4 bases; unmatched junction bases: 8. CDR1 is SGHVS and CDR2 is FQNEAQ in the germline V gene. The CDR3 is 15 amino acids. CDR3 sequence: CASSLTGARVYEQYF. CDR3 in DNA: TGTGCCAGCAGCTTAACAGGGGCCAGGGTGTACGAGCAGTACTTC.

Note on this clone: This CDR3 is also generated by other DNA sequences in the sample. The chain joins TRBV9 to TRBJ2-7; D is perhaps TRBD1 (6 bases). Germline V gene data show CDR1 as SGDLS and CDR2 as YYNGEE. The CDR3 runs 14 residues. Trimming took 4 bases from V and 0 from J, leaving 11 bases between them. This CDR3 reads CASSPRGSSYEQYF. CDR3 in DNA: TGTGCCAGCAGCCCGAGGGGGAGCTCCTACGAGCAGTACTTC.

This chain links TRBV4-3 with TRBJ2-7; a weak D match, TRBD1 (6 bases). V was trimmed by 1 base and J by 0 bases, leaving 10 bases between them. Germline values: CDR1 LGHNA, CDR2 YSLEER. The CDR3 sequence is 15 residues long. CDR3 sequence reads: CASSQVMTGSYEQYF. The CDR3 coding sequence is TGCGCCAGCAGCCAAGTGATGACAGGCTCCTACGAGCAGTACTTC.

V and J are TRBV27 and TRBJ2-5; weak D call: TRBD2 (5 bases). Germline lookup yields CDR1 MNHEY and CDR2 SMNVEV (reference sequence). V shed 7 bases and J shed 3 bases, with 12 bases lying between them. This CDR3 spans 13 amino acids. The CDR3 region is CASKGGGEETQYF. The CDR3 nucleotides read TGTGCCAGCAAAGGCGGAGGAGAAGAGACCCAGTACTTC.